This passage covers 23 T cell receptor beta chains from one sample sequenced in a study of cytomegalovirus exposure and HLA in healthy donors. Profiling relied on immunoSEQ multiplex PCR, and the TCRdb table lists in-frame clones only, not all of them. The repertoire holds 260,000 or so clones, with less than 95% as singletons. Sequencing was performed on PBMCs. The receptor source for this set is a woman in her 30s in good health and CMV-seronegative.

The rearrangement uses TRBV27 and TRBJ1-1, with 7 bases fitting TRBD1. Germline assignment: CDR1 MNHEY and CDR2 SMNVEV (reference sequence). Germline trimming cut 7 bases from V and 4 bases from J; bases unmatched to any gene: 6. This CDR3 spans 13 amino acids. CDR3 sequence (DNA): TGTGCCAGCATCCCAGGGGGGAGCACTGAAGCTTTCTTT. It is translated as CASIPGGSTEAFF.

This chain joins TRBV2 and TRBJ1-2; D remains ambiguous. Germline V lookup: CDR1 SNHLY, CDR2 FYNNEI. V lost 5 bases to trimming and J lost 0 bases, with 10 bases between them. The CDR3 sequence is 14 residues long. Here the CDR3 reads CASSRSAANYGYTF. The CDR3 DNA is TGTGCCAGCAGTCGGTCGGCCGCTAACTATGGCTACACCTTC.

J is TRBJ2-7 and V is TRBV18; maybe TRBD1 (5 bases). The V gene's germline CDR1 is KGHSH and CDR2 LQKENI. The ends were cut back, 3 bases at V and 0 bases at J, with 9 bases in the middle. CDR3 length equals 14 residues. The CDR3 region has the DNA TGTGCCAGCTCACCCACAGGAGACTCCTACGAGCAGTACTTC. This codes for CASSPTGDSYEQYF.

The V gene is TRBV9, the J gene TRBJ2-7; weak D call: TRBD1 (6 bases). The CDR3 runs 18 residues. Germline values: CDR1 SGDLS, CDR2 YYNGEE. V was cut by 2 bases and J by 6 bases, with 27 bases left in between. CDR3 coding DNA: TGTGCCAGCAGCGTCTACGAATTTTCCGGGCCCGAAGGGGGCGAGCAGTACTTC. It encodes CASSVYEFSGPEGGEQYF.

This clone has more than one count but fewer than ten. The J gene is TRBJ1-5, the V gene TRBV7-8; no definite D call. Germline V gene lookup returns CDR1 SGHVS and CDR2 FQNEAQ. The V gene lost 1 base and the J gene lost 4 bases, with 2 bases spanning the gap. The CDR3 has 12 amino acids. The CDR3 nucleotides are TGTGCCAGCAGCTTAGAGAATCAGCCCCAGCATTTT. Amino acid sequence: CASSLENQPQHF.

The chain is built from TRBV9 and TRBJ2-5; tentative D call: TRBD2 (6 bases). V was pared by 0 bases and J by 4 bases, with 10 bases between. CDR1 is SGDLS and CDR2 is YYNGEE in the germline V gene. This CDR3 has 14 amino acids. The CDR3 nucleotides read TGTGCCAGCAGCGTAGTCGGAGGGAGAGAGACCCAGTACTTC. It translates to CASSVVGGRETQYF.

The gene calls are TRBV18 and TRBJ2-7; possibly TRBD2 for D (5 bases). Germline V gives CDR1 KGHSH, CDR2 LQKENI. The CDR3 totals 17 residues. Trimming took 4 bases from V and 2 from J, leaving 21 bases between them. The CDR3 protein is CASSRTLGLEAAYEQYF. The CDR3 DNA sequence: TGTGCCAGCTCACGAACCTTAGGACTCGAAGCTGCCTACGAGCAGTACTTC.

CDR3 sequence: CASSLAGRNEQFF. CDR3 DNA: TGTGCCAGCAGTTTGGCTGGTCGCAATGAGCAGTTCTTC. The gene calls are TRBV6-6 and TRBJ2-1; D is ambiguous. Germline V CDR1 and CDR2: MNHNY, SVGAGI (reference sequence). V lost 4 bases and J 6 bases, leaving 10 bases between the germline ends. The CDR3 is made up of 13 amino acids.

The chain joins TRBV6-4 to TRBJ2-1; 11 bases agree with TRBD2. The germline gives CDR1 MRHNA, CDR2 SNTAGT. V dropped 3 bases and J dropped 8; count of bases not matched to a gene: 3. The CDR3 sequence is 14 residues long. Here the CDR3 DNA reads TGTGCCAGCAGTGAAACTAGCGGGAGATATGAGCAGTTCTTC. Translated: CASSETSGRYEQFF.

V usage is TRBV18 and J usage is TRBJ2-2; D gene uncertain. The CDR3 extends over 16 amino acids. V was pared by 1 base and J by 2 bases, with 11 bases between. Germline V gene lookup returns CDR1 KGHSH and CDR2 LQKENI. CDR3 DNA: TGTGCCAGCTCACCACGGGTACAGACCAACACCGGGGAGCTGTTTTTT. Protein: CASSPRVQTNTGELFF.

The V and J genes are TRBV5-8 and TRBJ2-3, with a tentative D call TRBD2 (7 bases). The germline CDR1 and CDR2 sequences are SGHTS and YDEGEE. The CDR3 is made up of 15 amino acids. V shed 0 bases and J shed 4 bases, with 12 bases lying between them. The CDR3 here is CASSLVRGGADTQYF. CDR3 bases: TGTGCCAGCAGCTTGGTGAGGGGGGGAGCAGATACGCAGTATTTT. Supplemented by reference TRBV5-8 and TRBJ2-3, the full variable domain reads EAGVTQSPTHLIKTRGQQATLRCSPISGHTSVYWYQQALGLGLQFLLWYDEGEERNRGNFPPRFSGRQFPNYSSELNVNALELEDSALYLCASSLVRGGADTQYFGPGTRLTVL.

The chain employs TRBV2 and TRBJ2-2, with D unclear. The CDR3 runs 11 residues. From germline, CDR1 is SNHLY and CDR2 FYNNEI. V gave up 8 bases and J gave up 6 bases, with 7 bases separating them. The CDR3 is CASSLSGELFF. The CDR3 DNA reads TGTGCCAGCTCCCTCTCCGGGGAGCTGTTTTTT.

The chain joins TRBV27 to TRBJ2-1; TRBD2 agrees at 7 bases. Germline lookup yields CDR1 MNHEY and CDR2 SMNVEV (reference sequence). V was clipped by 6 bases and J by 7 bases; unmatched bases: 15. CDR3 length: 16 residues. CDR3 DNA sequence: TGTGCCAGCAGACTCCTCTCCGCGGGAGTAAGTAATGAGCAGTTCTTC. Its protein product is CASRLLSAGVSNEQFF.

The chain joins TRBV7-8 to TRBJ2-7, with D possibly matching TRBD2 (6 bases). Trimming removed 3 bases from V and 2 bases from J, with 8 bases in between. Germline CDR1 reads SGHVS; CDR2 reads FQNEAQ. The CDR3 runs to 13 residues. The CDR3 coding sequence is TGTGCCAGCAGCTTCGGGAGCACCTACGAGCAGTACTTC. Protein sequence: CASSFGSTYEQYF.

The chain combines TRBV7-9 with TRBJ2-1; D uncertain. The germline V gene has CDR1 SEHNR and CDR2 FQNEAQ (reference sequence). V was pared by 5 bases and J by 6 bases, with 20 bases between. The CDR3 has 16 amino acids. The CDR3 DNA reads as TGTGCCAGCAGCCAACCAATAAGCTTAGTATTCAATGAGCAGTTCTTC. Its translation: CASSQPISLVFNEQFF. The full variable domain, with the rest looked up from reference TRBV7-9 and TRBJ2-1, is DTGVSQNPRHKITKRGQNVTFRCDPISEHNRLYWYRQTLGQGPEFLTYFQNEAQLEKSRLLSDRFSAERPKGSFSTLEIQRTEQGDSAMYLCASSQPISLVFNEQFFGPGTRLTVL.

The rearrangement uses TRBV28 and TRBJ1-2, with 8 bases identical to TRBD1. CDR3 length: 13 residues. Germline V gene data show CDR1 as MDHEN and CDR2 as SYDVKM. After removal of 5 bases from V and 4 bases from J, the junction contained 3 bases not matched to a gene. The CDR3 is CASSKGTGYGYTF. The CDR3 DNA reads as TGTGCCAGCAGTAAAGGGACAGGCTATGGCTACACCTTC.

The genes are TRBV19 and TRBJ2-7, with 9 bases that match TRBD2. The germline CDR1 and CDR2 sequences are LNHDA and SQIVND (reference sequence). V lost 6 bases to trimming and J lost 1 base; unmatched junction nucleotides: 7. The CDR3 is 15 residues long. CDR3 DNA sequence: TGTGCCAGTAGCCTTCTAGCGGGACCGTCCTACGAGCAGTACTTC. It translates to CASSLLAGPSYEQYF.

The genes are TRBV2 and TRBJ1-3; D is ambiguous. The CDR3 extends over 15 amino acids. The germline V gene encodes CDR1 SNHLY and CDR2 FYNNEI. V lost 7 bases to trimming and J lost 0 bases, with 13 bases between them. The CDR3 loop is CASIRGSSSGNTIYF. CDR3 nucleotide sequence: TGTGCCAGCATTAGAGGCTCGAGCTCTGGAAACACCATATATTTT.

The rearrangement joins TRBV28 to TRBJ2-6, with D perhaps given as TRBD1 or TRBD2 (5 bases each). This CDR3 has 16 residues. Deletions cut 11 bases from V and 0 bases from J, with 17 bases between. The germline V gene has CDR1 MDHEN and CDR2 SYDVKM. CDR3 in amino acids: CAAEGPLGSGANVLTF. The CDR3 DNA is TGTGCCGCAGAGGGACCCTTGGGCTCTGGGGCCAACGTCCTGACTTTC.

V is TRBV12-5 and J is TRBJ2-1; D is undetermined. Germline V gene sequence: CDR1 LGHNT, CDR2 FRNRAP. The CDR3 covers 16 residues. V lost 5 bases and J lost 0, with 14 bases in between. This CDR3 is CASGPDGLSSYNEQFF. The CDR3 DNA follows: TGTGCTAGTGGTCCGGACGGTTTGAGCTCCTACAATGAGCAGTTCTTC.

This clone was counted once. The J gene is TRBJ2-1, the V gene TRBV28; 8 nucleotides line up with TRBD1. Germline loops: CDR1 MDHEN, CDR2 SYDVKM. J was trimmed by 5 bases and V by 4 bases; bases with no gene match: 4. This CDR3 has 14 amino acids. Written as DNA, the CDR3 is TGTGCCAGCAGTTCCCGACAGGGGAACAATGAGCAGTTCTTC. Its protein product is CASSSRQGNNEQFF.

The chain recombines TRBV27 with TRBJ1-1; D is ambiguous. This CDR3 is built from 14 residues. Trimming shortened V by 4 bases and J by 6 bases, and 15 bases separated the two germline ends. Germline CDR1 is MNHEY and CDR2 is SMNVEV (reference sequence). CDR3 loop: CASSWSAGISEAFF. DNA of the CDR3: TGTGCCAGCAGTTGGTCCGCAGGTATCTCTGAAGCTTTCTTT.

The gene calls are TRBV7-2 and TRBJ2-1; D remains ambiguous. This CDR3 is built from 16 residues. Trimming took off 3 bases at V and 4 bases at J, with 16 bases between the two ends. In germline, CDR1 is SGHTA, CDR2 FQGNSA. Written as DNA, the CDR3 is TGTGCCAGCAGCTTCATTCTAAGGGCTCTTTACAATGAGCAGTTCTTC. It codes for CASSFILRALYNEQFF.